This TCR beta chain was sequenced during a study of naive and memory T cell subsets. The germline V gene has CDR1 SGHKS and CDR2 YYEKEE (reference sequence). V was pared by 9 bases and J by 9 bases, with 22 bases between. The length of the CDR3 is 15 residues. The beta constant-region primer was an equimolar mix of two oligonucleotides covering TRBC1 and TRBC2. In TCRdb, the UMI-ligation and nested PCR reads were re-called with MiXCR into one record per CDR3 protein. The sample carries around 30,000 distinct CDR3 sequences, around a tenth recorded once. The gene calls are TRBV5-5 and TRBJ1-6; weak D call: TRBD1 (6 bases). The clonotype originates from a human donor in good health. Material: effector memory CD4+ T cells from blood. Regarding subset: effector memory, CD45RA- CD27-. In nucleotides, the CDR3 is TGTGCCACCAGGACCAACCCAGCAGGGGTTTCACCCCTCCACTTT. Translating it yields CATRTNPAGVSPLHF.